The 19 T cell receptor beta chains listed next were all sequenced from one sample in a study of blood T cells in healthy people across ages. Together with a sample-barcoded 5' primer, a J-beta primer mix was included in a second PCR lasting about 6 to 11 cycles. TCRdb re-called the 5' RACE reads through MiXCR, storing one row per CDR3 protein. The sample records about 900,000 distinct CDR3 sequences, around 46% being singletons. The sequencing input was blood. These receptors were collected from a man aged 30 to 45 in good health.

The V gene is TRBV27, the J gene TRBJ1-5, with 7 bases fitting TRBD1. The CDR3 consists of 16 residues. Germline CDR1 is MNHEY and CDR2 is SMNVEV (reference sequence). Unmatched junction bases numbered 7, after V lost 3 bases and J lost 2 bases. CDR3 amino acids: CASSFSQGVGNQPQHF. The CDR3 region has the DNA TGTGCCAGCAGTTTTTCTCAGGGGGTCGGCAATCAGCCCCAGCATTTT.

This clonotype was observed a few times. The gene calls are TRBV24-1 and TRBJ1-2; D ambiguous. V dropped 5 bases and J dropped 5 bases, with 14 bases sitting between them. The CDR3 runs to 14 residues. Per germline, CDR1 KGHDR and CDR2 SFDVKD. The CDR3, as DNA: TGTGCCACCAGTGCCCCCGGATTTTCGTATGGCTACACCTTC. Translation gives CATSAPGFSYGYTF.

This clonotype appeared many times. The rearrangement links TRBV28 to TRBJ2-6, with D unresolved. This CDR3 comprises 15 residues. The germline V gene has CDR1 MDHEN and CDR2 SYDVKM. V was clipped by 1 base and J by 0 bases, with 4 bases between them. CDR3 loop: CASSLLTSGANVLTF. In nucleotides, the CDR3 is TGTGCCAGCAGTTTATTAACCTCTGGGGCCAACGTCCTGACTTTC.

This clonotype has at least ten counts. The V gene is TRBV20-1, the J gene TRBJ2-2; TRBD2 matches 9 bases. Germline CDR1 is DFQATT and CDR2 is SNEGSKA (reference sequence). This CDR3 is built from 15 residues. V lost 4 bases, J lost 2 bases, and 5 bases stayed unmatched. The DNA of the CDR3 is TGCAGTGCTACCGCGGGGGGGGATAACACCGGGGAGCTGTTTTTT. Translated, it gives CSATAGGDNTGELFF.

This clonotype was observed many times. The chain combines TRBV12-3 or TRBV12-4 with TRBJ2-7; 8 nucleotides line up with TRBD1. There are 14 residues in the CDR3. J gave up 4 bases and V 5 bases, and 7 bases lay outside the gene matches. Written as DNA, the CDR3 is TGTGCCAGCAGTCCCGGACAGGGCCGATACGAGCAGTACTTC. Protein sequence: CASSPGQGRYEQYF.

This sequence joins TRBV15 and TRBJ1-2; D not certain. V gave up 1 base and J gave up 4 bases, with 10 bases separating them. This CDR3 has 14 residues. From germline, CDR1 is LNHNV and CDR2 YYDKDF (reference sequence). CDR3 in DNA: TGTGCCACCAGCAGAGGAGGGAGAATCTATGGCTACACCTTC. Residues: CATSRGGRIYGYTF.

This clonotype has just a few counts. The V call is TRBV6-1, the J call TRBJ2-5; 7 nucleotides match TRBD1. The CDR3 runs to 14 residues. V was pared by 6 bases and J by 2 bases, with 6 bases of the junction left unmatched. Germline V gives CDR1 MNHNS, CDR2 SASEGT. The CDR3 region has the DNA TGTGCCAGCAGGTCCACAGGGGTGCAAGAGACCCAGTACTTC. Translation gives CASRSTGVQETQYF.

This sequence joins TRBV29-1 and TRBJ2-1; 10 nucleotides align to TRBD1. The J segment lost 5 bases and the V segment lost 3 bases, leaving 13 bases of the junction unmatched. The germline CDR1 and CDR2 sequences are SQVTM and ANQGSEA. The CDR3 sequence is 17 residues long. CDR3 sequence (DNA): TGCAGCGTTGAGGGGCTATTTGGGGACAGGGGCGACAATGAGCAGTTCTTC. This encodes CSVEGLFGDRGDNEQFF.

The CDR3 sequence: CASSESAAWGYTF. Here the CDR3 DNA reads TGTGCCAGCAGTGAATCGGCGGCCTGGGGCTACACCTTC. The rearrangement links TRBV25-1 to TRBJ1-2; D unresolved. The CDR3 is 13 amino acids. V lost 1 base and J lost 8, with 11 bases in between. Looked up from germline, CDR1 is MGHDK and CDR2 is SYGVNS.

In nucleotides, the CDR3 is TGTGCCATCAGTGAGGTCTCCGCGGCATCCTACAATGAGCAGTTCTTC. Translating gives CAISEVSAASYNEQFF. The chain combines TRBV10-3 with TRBJ2-1; no clear D gene. The CDR3 covers 16 residues. V was trimmed by 2 bases and J by 1 base, leaving 12 bases between them. Germline V gives CDR1 ENHRY, CDR2 SYGVKD.

The J gene is TRBJ2-5, the V gene TRBV7-9; no firm D call. The CDR3 totals 11 residues. Germline lookup yields CDR1 SEHNR and CDR2 FQNEAQ (reference sequence). V shed 5 bases and J shed 12 bases, with 13 bases lying between them. The CDR3 loop is CASSPSLRKYF. In nucleotides, the CDR3 is TGTGCCAGCAGCCCGAGCTTGAGGAAGTACTTC.

As to this clonotype: Being one base from a much bigger clone, this may be a read error. The rearrangement uses TRBV20-1 and TRBJ2-7; 10 bases map to TRBD2. Germline CDR1 is DFQATT and CDR2 is SNEGSKA (reference sequence). V lost 2 bases and J lost 7; bases outside the gene matches: 8. This CDR3 is 14 amino acids long. CDR3 loop: CSARTSGGANEQYF. The CDR3 DNA follows: TGCAGTGCTAGAACCAGCGGGGGGGCCAATGAGCAGTACTTC.

This clonotype has only a few counts. The CDR3 region is CASSRGDGTDTQYF. CDR3 nucleotide sequence: TGCGCCAGCAGCCGCGGGGATGGGACAGATACGCAGTATTTT. J is TRBJ2-3 and V is TRBV4-3; possible D gene TRBD2, 6 bases. Trimming stripped 4 bases from V and 3 bases from J, with 11 bases between. CDR1 LGHNA and CDR2 YSLEER come from the germline V gene. The CDR3 sequence is 14 residues long.

This clonotype was found many times. V usage is TRBV4-1 and J usage is TRBJ2-1; no definite D call. The CDR3 spans 16 residues. The V gene lost 7 bases and the J gene lost 0 bases, with 16 bases spanning the gap. CDR1 is MGHRA and CDR2 is YSYEKL in the germline V gene. The CDR3 is CASTPAIMRSYNEQFF. For the CDR3, the DNA is TGCGCCAGCACCCCAGCGATCATGCGCTCCTACAATGAGCAGTTCTTC.

This clonotype was recorded a few times. The chain uses TRBV12-3 or TRBV12-4 and TRBJ2-3; D unclear. The ends were cut back, 3 bases at V and 9 bases at J, with 10 bases in the middle. The CDR3 spans 12 residues. CDR3: CASSFGLTTQYF. The CDR3 nucleotides are TGTGCCAGCAGTTTTGGCCTAACGACGCAGTATTTT.

V gene TRBV20-1 combines with J gene TRBJ2-2; D may match TRBD1 or TRBD2 (7 bases each). The CDR3 contains 15 residues. V shed 2 bases and J shed 8 bases, with 18 bases lying between them. From germline, CDR1 is DFQATT and CDR2 SNEGSKA (reference sequence). CDR3 sequence (DNA): TGCAGTGCTAGACCGACAGGGAGGGTGACAGGGGAGCTGTTTTTT. It encodes CSARPTGRVTGELFF.

This clonotype was seen only a few times. The rearrangement uses TRBV4-3 and TRBJ2-7; TRBD2 agrees at 9 bases. Germline V gene data show CDR1 as LGHNA and CDR2 as YSLEER. Trimming cost V 0 bases and J 2 bases; bases outside gene matches: 5. This CDR3 has 16 amino acids. CDR3 sequence (DNA): TGCGCCAGCAGCCAAGATAGACTAGCGGAGGCCTACGAGCAGTACTTC. Protein product: CASSQDRLAEAYEQYF.

The chain has TRBV7-3 and TRBJ1-4; the D is unclear. The CDR3 extends over 18 amino acids. Trimming pared 2 bases from V and 0 bases from J, leaving 16 bases between. Germline CDR1 and CDR2: SGHTA and FQGTGA. The CDR3: CASSLEVRADATNEKLFF. CDR3 bases: TGTGCCAGCAGCTTAGAGGTTCGGGCGGACGCAACTAATGAAAAACTGTTTTTT.

With regard to this clonotype: The missing conserved phenylalanine or tryptophan at the end of this CDR3 makes a read error likely. CDR3 DNA sequence: TGTGCCGTTCGAGGTAGCGACAACATTCAGTACTCC. This translates into CAVRGSDNIQYS. The chain couples TRBV12-3 or TRBV12-4 to TRBJ2-4; maybe TRBD2 (5 bases). V was shortened by 11 bases and J by 7 bases, with 15 bases between the two germline ends. This CDR3 has 12 residues.